This is a list of T cell receptor beta chains from one sample in a study of shared clonotypes between healthy human individuals. Some clones are missing from TCRdb's copy, which holds only in-frame ones; the method was immunoSEQ multiplex PCR. The sample has about 2.4 million clones; more than 85% are singletons. Material: naive CD4+ T cells from PBMCs. The receptors come from a man aged 18 to 35 in good health. Some clones in this sample may be carry-over from other donors' samples. CDR3s include the opening cysteine and the closing phenylalanine or tryptophan. D genes are given only for firm matches. Only part of the rows carry a size: once, few, many, or a class if the clone is expanded.

>TRBJ2-1|TRBV7-3|15|TRBD2|NA
CASSLTTSGSNEQFF
TGTGCCAGCAGCTTAACGACTAGCGGGAGCAATGAGCAGTTCTTC
>TRBJ2-7|TRBV5-6|13|NA|NA
CASSLGFSYEQYF
TGTGCCAGCAGCTTGGGCTTCTCCTACGAGCAGTACTTC
>TRBJ1-3|TRBV4-1|16|NA|NA
CASSLPGGEAGNTIYF
TGCGCCAGCAGCCTCCCCGGGGGGGAGGCTGGAAACACCATATATTTT
>TRBJ1-3|TRBV29-1|13|NA|once
CSVASRLGNTIYF
TGCAGCGTGGCTAGCCGTCTTGGGAACACCATATATTTT
>TRBJ2-3|TRBV5-1|13|NA|NA
CASTMDSTDTQYF
TGCGCCAGCACTATGGATAGCACAGATACGCAGTATTTT
>TRBJ1-1|TRBV28|15|NA|NA
CASSLLQIMNTEAFF
TGTGCCAGCAGTCTCCTACAGATCATGAACACTGAAGCTTTCTTT
>TRBJ2-5|TRBV5-1|14|NA|NA
CASSFGDTKETQYF
TGCGCCAGCAGCTTTGGGGACACAAAAGAGACCCAGTACTTC
>TRBJ2-6|TRBV21-1|18|NA|NA
CASSKVEGPSPGANVLTF
TGTGCCAGCAGCAAAGTAGAAGGGCCCTCGCCTGGGGCCAACGTCCTGACTTTC
>TRBJ1-4|TRBV29-1|14|NA|NA
CSVCLGGGMEKLFF
TGCAGCGTCTGCCTTGGAGGCGGGATGGAAAAACTGTTTTTT
>TRBJ2-7|TRBV5-4|15|TRBD2|NA
CASRPGTSGHYEQYF
TGTGCCAGCAGACCCGGGACTAGCGGCCACTACGAGCAGTACTTC
>TRBJ2-7|TRBV19|14|TRBD2|NA
CASRVTSGSYEQYF
TGTGCCAGTAGAGTGACTAGCGGGAGCTACGAGCAGTACTTC
>TRBJ1-4|TRBV28|17|NA|NA
CASSSRWGSATNEKLFF
TGTGCCAGCAGTTCCCGGTGGGGTTCAGCAACTAATGAAAAACTGTTTTTT
>TRBJ1-2|TRBV6-1|15|TRBD1|NA
CASSVTGQGDYGYTF
TGTGCCAGCAGTGTGACGGGACAGGGGGACTATGGCTACACCTTC
>TRBJ1-3|TRBV28|15|NA|NA
CASSLLGGSGNTIYF
TGTGCCAGCAGTTTGTTGGGGGGCTCGGGAAACACCATATATTTT
>TRBJ1-3|TRBV7-9|16|NA|NA
CASSFDYRVTGNTIYF
TGTGCCAGCAGCTTTGACTACAGGGTGACCGGAAACACCATATATTTT
>TRBJ1-4|TRBV25-1|17|TRBD1|NA
CASSSAGTASFNEKLFF
TGTGCCAGCAGTTCCGCCGGGACAGCTTCATTTAATGAAAAACTGTTTTTT
>TRBJ2-1|TRBV27|13|TRBD2|once
CASREGPYNEQFF
TGTGCCTCGCGGGAGGGGCCCTACAATGAGCAGTTCTTC
>TRBJ1-3|TRBV11-3|14|NA|NA
CASITPPVGNTIYF
TGTGCCAGCATCACCCCCCCCGTGGGAAACACCATATATTTT
>TRBJ1-1|TRBV14|14|NA|NA
CASSQEIAGSEAFF
TGTGCCAGCAGCCAAGAAATTGCAGGGAGTGAAGCTTTCTTT
>TRBJ2-5|TRBV5-1|14|TRBD1|NA
CASSLGGQKETQYF
TGCGCCAGCAGCTTGGGGGGACAGAAAGAGACCCAGTACTTC
>TRBJ1-1|TRBV5-1|14|TRBD1|NA
CASSPGQANTEAFF
TGCGCCAGCAGCCCGGGACAGGCGAACACTGAAGCTTTCTTT
>TRBJ2-1|TRBV11-2|13|NA|NA
CASSFSSAGEQFF
TGTGCCAGCAGCTTCTCTAGCGCCGGTGAGCAGTTCTTC
>TRBJ2-6|TRBV5-1|15|TRBD1|NA
CASSMTGTGANVLTF
TGCGCCAGCAGCATGACAGGGACTGGGGCCAACGTCCTGACTTTC
>TRBJ2-5|TRBV7-9|15|TRBD1|NA
CASSPGQGYQETQYF
TGTGCCAGCAGCCCGGGACAGGGCTACCAAGAGACCCAGTACTTC
>TRBJ1-1|TRBV2|13|NA|once
CASSDSGGTEAFF
TGTGCCAGCAGCGACTCGGGCGGAACTGAAGCTTTCTTT
>TRBJ2-3|TRBV18|12|NA|NA
CASSPSMHTQYF
TGTGCCAGCTCACCCAGCATGCATACGCAGTATTTT